This T cell receptor beta chain was sequenced for a study of cytomegalovirus exposure and HLA in healthy donors listed by TCRdb under 2017. Looking at the study overall: According to a later analysis, one platform produced both the roughly 120 validation repertoires and the 720 or so repertoires of the first cohort. The aim of the study was to test whether cataloging public T cell receptors could identify signatures of past pathogen exposure. Besides the first cohort of 666 subjects, a separate validation cohort made up of over a hundred different subjects was used. To predict cytomegalovirus infection status, the study combined high-throughput TCR immunosequencing, statistical association of individual TCRs with disease status, and machine learning.

The germline V gene gives CDR1 as SGHRS and CDR2 as YFSETQ. Its CDR3 holds 16 amino acids, cysteine through phenylalanine. Of the read, only the CDR3 DNA is kept; its 48 bases are in frame from base 1. Cut back by 4 bases and 0 bases, the V and J ends lie 11 bases apart. The table lists this clone with a count of one. The clone's antigen remains unknown. Base qualities are not recorded, but no much larger clone differs from it by a single base. Library prep was done by the immunoSEQ multiplex PCR assay. Turning to the authors' computational methods: A statistical classification framework was built for diagnosing cytomegalovirus status from the catalog of TCR beta chain sequences. What TCRdb holds here is the immuneACCESS table cut down to in-frame rearrangements. Part of the clones is not present; checked against another copy, under half of the missing clones reflect an unresolved V gene, and the others are unexplained. D and trimming were read from the DNA, whereas the V and J calls and clone size are those reported in that table. The sample table records 150,000 to 200,000 clones; roughly 83% of these occur just once. Together, the top ten hold about 1.6% of the sample.

The study at large found these results: Across donors, most TCR sequences were observed very rarely, whereas some public TCRs were present in many individuals. The validation cohort had no HLA typing available for a later analysis, so co-occurrence within that cohort was assessed over all 130 or so repertoires. Of the cluster scores, roughly 95% were above 0 in a later analysis, which found that TCRs clustered in the first cohort also tended to co-occur in the 120 validation repertoires. The authors suggested that the approach could potentially be generalized to other disease states and immunological phenotypes. The study gave a list of more than 150 TCR beta chains associated with cytomegalovirus. A few of the identified cytomegalovirus-associated TCR beta chains were confirmed in vitro to be specific for cytomegalovirus antigens. In both the original and validation cohorts, the classifier was reported to diagnose cytomegalovirus status with high specificity and sensitivity.

The donors belonged to the validation cohort of over a hundred subjects, which was separate from the roughly 670-subject first cohort. This TCR was sampled from a young woman in good health and CMV-seronegative. The receptor chain draws on TRBV5-1 and TRBJ2-6; the D gene is possibly TRBD2, with 5 bases matching. The source material was PBMCs. The CDR3: CASSPGTHSGANVLTF. The nucleotide sequence is given as TGCGCCAGCAGCCCGGGAACCCACTCTGGGGCCAACGTCCTGACTTTC.